This T cell receptor beta chain derives from a study of blood T cells in healthy people across ages. This clonotype was observed at least ten times. Its target is unknown. Study results and caveats: Any changes in expanded clonotypes were possibly confounded, as donor CMV status remained unknown. The authors considered diversity estimates from one million T cells to be underestimates.

It was with a sample-barcoded 5' primer and a J-beta primer mix that a second PCR of roughly 7 to 12 cycles was run. Each TCR beta cDNA got a 12-nucleotide random molecular identifier. TCRdb fed the 5' RACE reads into MiXCR, producing one record per CDR3 protein. The top ten clones hold 15% to 19% of a sample with around 670,000 distinct CDR3 sequences, roughly 31% of them seen once. Each sample yielded at least 6 million isolated PBMCs. The CDR3 sequence is 12 residues long. V was shortened by 1 base and J by 13 bases, with 13 bases between the two germline ends. Germline CDR1 SGHTA, CDR2 FQGNSA. The receptor was isolated from a woman aged 80 or older in good health. This chain connects TRBV7-2 to TRBJ1-2; D is unresolved. The sequenced material came from blood. The DNA for the CDR3 is TGTGCCAGCAGCTTAGGCCCCCGGGGAAGCACCTTC. This codes for CASSLGPRGSTF.